The rows below give T cell receptor beta chains drawn from one sample of a study of cytomegalovirus exposure and HLA in healthy donors. The data were produced by immunoSEQ multiplex PCR, yet TCRdb's version contains in-frame clones alone and is incomplete. Here the sample spans tens of thousands of clones, nearly 70% being singletons. Input material: PBMCs. These receptors originate from a woman between 45 and 60 years old in good health and CMV-seropositive. The CDR3 runs from the conserved cysteine through the conserved F or W. Fields, in order: J gene, clone size, V gene, D gene, CDR3 protein, CDR3 DNA. A D gene is named only where the DNA matches it firmly. Clone size is not always given. Where it is, it says once, few, many or a class for expanded clones.

j_call: TRBJ2-1; clone_size: .; v_call: TRBV27; d_call: TRBD2; cdr3_aa: CASSYSRTSGTNEQFF; cdr3_nt: TGTGCCAGCAGTTATTCCCGGACTAGCGGGACCAATGAGCAGTTCTTC
j_call: TRBJ2-1; clone_size: .; v_call: TRBV6-1; d_call: .; cdr3_aa: CASSYHNEQFF; cdr3_nt: TGTGCCAGCAGCTACCACAATGAGCAGTTCTTC
j_call: TRBJ2-7; clone_size: .; v_call: TRBV5-1; d_call: TRBD1; cdr3_aa: CASSLPGQVEQYF; cdr3_nt: TGCGCCAGCAGCCTACCCGGACAGGTTGAGCAGTACTTC
j_call: TRBJ1-2; clone_size: .; v_call: TRBV6-1; d_call: .; cdr3_aa: CASSEFRTVNYGYTF; cdr3_nt: TGTGCCAGCAGTGAATTCCGGACAGTTAACTATGGCTACACCTTC
j_call: TRBJ1-5; clone_size: few; v_call: TRBV7-9; d_call: .; cdr3_aa: CASSPITQRDQPQHF; cdr3_nt: TGTGCCAGCAGCCCCATAACCCAACGGGATCAGCCCCAGCATTTT
j_call: TRBJ2-3; clone_size: .; v_call: TRBV28; d_call: TRBD1; cdr3_aa: CATRTGGIDTQYF; cdr3_nt: TGTGCCACCCGGACAGGGGGCATCGATACGCAGTATTTT
j_call: TRBJ1-1; clone_size: .; v_call: TRBV5-5; d_call: .; cdr3_aa: CASSLTPEAEAFF; cdr3_nt: TGTGCCAGCAGCCTTACGCCAGAGGCTGAAGCTTTCTTT
j_call: TRBJ2-7; clone_size: .; v_call: TRBV28; d_call: .; cdr3_aa: CASSSSYEQYF; cdr3_nt: TGTGCCAGCAGTTCCAGTTACGAGCAGTACTTC
j_call: TRBJ1-2; clone_size: .; v_call: TRBV6-1; d_call: TRBD1; cdr3_aa: CASSLDRESWGYTF; cdr3_nt: TGTGCCAGCAGCTTGGACAGGGAATCGTGGGGCTACACCTTC
j_call: TRBJ2-5; clone_size: .; v_call: TRBV30; d_call: .; cdr3_aa: CAWSAGDIQETQYF; cdr3_nt: TGTGCCTGGAGTGCCGGGGACATACAAGAGACCCAGTACTTC
j_call: TRBJ1-1; clone_size: few; v_call: TRBV2; d_call: .; cdr3_aa: CASNAGIYAEAFF; cdr3_nt: TGTGCCAGCAACGCGGGAATTTACGCTGAAGCTTTCTTT
j_call: TRBJ2-1; clone_size: .; v_call: TRBV9; d_call: TRBD1; cdr3_aa: CASSVGGQGVYNEQFF; cdr3_nt: TGTGCCAGCAGCGTAGGGGGTCAGGGGGTCTACAATGAGCAGTTCTTC
j_call: TRBJ2-5; clone_size: .; v_call: TRBV7-9; d_call: TRBD2; cdr3_aa: CSSSPPLAGGPRETQYF; cdr3_nt: TGTTCCAGCAGCCCTCCATTGGCGGGAGGGCCGCGCGAGACCCAGTACTTC
j_call: TRBJ2-1; clone_size: few; v_call: TRBV28; d_call: TRBD2; cdr3_aa: CASSWTSGMRSGDEQFF; cdr3_nt: TGTGCCAGCAGTTGGACTAGCGGGATGAGGTCGGGTGATGAGCAGTTCTTC
j_call: TRBJ2-6; clone_size: .; v_call: TRBV7-8; d_call: .; cdr3_aa: CASSLIGRFSGANVLTF; cdr3_nt: TGTGCCAGCAGCTTAATCGGTCGGTTCTCTGGGGCCAACGTCCTGACTTTC
j_call: TRBJ1-1; clone_size: few; v_call: TRBV19; d_call: .; cdr3_aa: CASSTFGRRAEAFF; cdr3_nt: TGTGCCAGTAGTACCTTCGGGAGGCGGGCTGAAGCTTTCTTT
j_call: TRBJ1-6; clone_size: .; v_call: TRBV7-6; d_call: .; cdr3_aa: CASSLRNSPLHF; cdr3_nt: TGTGCCAGCAGCCTCAGGAACTCACCCCTCCACTTT
j_call: TRBJ2-7; clone_size: .; v_call: TRBV7-8; d_call: .; cdr3_aa: CASSFAGEYEQYF; cdr3_nt: TGTGCCAGCAGCTTCGCAGGTGAATACGAGCAGTACTTC
j_call: TRBJ2-7; clone_size: .; v_call: TRBV29-1; d_call: .; cdr3_aa: CSVEGARRNEQYF; cdr3_nt: TGCAGCGTTGAGGGGGCGCGGAGGAACGAGCAGTACTTC
j_call: TRBJ1-3; clone_size: few; v_call: TRBV6-4; d_call: TRBD1; cdr3_aa: CASSLDREPGNTIYF; cdr3_nt: TGTGCCAGCAGCCTCGACAGGGAACCAGGGAACACCATATATTTT
j_call: TRBJ2-2; clone_size: .; v_call: TRBV25-1; d_call: .; cdr3_aa: CASRGGSDTGELFF; cdr3_nt: TGTGCCAGCAGGGGCGGGTCGGACACCGGGGAGCTGTTTTTT
j_call: TRBJ2-5; clone_size: .; v_call: TRBV4-3; d_call: TRBD1; cdr3_aa: CASSVTGGGETQYF; cdr3_nt: TGCGCCAGCAGCGTGACAGGGGGCGGGGAGACCCAGTACTTC
j_call: TRBJ2-5; clone_size: .; v_call: TRBV19; d_call: TRBD1; cdr3_aa: CASSMLQQGVQETQYF; cdr3_nt: TGTGCCAGTAGTATGCTTCAACAGGGGGTTCAAGAGACCCAGTACTTC
j_call: TRBJ1-2; clone_size: once; v_call: TRBV7-6; d_call: .; cdr3_aa: CASSLTQADGYTF; cdr3_nt: TGTGCCAGCAGCTTAACTCAGGCTGATGGCTACACCTTC
j_call: TRBJ1-2; clone_size: .; v_call: TRBV21-1; d_call: .; cdr3_aa: CASSKVAGSKSGWGYGYTF; cdr3_nt: TGTGCCAGCAGCAAAGTCGCAGGGTCTAAGTCTGGATGGGGCTATGGCTACACCTTC
j_call: TRBJ1-6; clone_size: .; v_call: TRBV28; d_call: TRBD1; cdr3_aa: CASSSAGTGDNSPLHF; cdr3_nt: TGTGCCAGCAGTTCCGCCGGGACAGGGGATAATTCACCCCTCCACTTT
j_call: TRBJ2-1; clone_size: .; v_call: TRBV2; d_call: TRBD2; cdr3_aa: CASSEGLAGGSMFF; cdr3_nt: TGTGCCAGCAGTGAAGGTCTAGCGGGAGGCTCTATGTTCTTC
j_call: TRBJ2-7; clone_size: .; v_call: TRBV19; d_call: TRBD2; cdr3_aa: CASSVGLANGYEQYF; cdr3_nt: TGTGCCAGTAGTGTGGGACTAGCGAATGGCTACGAGCAGTACTTC
j_call: TRBJ2-7; clone_size: once; v_call: TRBV5-4; d_call: .; cdr3_aa: CASSLGGDFYEQYF; cdr3_nt: TGTGCCAGCAGCTTAGGGGGGGATTTTTACGAGCAGTACTTC
j_call: TRBJ2-7; clone_size: few; v_call: TRBV5-1; d_call: .; cdr3_aa: CASSSLEAYEQYF; cdr3_nt: TGCGCCAGCAGCTCCCTGGAGGCCTACGAGCAGTACTTC
j_call: TRBJ2-1; clone_size: .; v_call: TRBV7-9; d_call: .; cdr3_aa: CASSLAGLARSYNEQFF; cdr3_nt: TGTGCCAGCAGCTTAGCGGGGCTAGCGCGGTCCTACAATGAGCAGTTCTTC
j_call: TRBJ2-1; clone_size: .; v_call: TRBV28; d_call: .; cdr3_aa: CASSLQGLSQFF; cdr3_nt: TGTGCCAGCAGTCTCCAGGGGCTTTCGCAGTTCTTC
j_call: TRBJ2-7; clone_size: .; v_call: TRBV2; d_call: TRBD1; cdr3_aa: CASSEWDRSTYEQYF; cdr3_nt: TGTGCCAGCAGTGAGTGGGACAGGTCCACCTACGAGCAGTACTTC
j_call: TRBJ2-4; clone_size: .; v_call: TRBV10-1; d_call: .; cdr3_aa: CAAKIGVVAKNIQYF; cdr3_nt: TGCGCCGCAAAAATCGGGGTGGTAGCCAAAAACATTCAGTACTTC
j_call: TRBJ1-5; clone_size: .; v_call: TRBV5-6; d_call: .; cdr3_aa: CASSLEAGAPNNQPQHF; cdr3_nt: TGTGCCAGCAGCTTGGAAGCAGGGGCGCCTAATAATCAGCCCCAGCATTTT
j_call: TRBJ1-5; clone_size: .; v_call: TRBV21-1; d_call: .; cdr3_aa: CASSSRTVSNQPQHF; cdr3_nt: TGTGCCAGCAGCAGTAGGACAGTTAGCAATCAGCCCCAGCATTTT
j_call: TRBJ2-1; clone_size: .; v_call: TRBV4-3; d_call: .; cdr3_aa: CASSQVAATEQFF; cdr3_nt: TGCGCCAGCAGCCAAGTGGCGGCCACTGAGCAGTTCTTC
j_call: TRBJ2-5; clone_size: once; v_call: TRBV19; d_call: TRBD2; cdr3_aa: CASSGLAGRGTETQYF; cdr3_nt: TGTGCCAGTAGCGGACTAGCGGGCAGGGGTACGGAGACCCAGTACTTC
j_call: TRBJ2-1; clone_size: few; v_call: TRBV6-5; d_call: .; cdr3_aa: CASSPDWRSYNEQFF; cdr3_nt: TGTGCCAGCAGTCCCGACTGGCGCTCCTACAATGAGCAGTTCTTC
j_call: TRBJ2-5; clone_size: .; v_call: TRBV14; d_call: TRBD2; cdr3_aa: CASSERDVQETQYF; cdr3_nt: TGTGCCAGCAGTGAGCGGGACGTTCAAGAGACCCAGTACTTC
j_call: TRBJ2-7; clone_size: .; v_call: TRBV10-2; d_call: .; cdr3_aa: CASSEFASGAGVNEQYF; cdr3_nt: TGCGCCAGCAGTGAATTCGCATCGGGGGCGGGAGTAAACGAGCAGTACTTC
j_call: TRBJ2-1; clone_size: .; v_call: TRBV19; d_call: TRBD2; cdr3_aa: CASSTAGGPSEQFF; cdr3_nt: TGTGCCAGTAGTACGGCGGGAGGGCCGAGTGAGCAGTTCTTC
j_call: TRBJ2-7; clone_size: .; v_call: TRBV29-1; d_call: TRBD1; cdr3_aa: CSVVPGTGMVYEQYF; cdr3_nt: TGCAGCGTTGTTCCTGGGACAGGGATGGTTTACGAGCAGTACTTC
j_call: TRBJ2-1; clone_size: .; v_call: TRBV5-4; d_call: TRBD1; cdr3_aa: CASSLGQGGYEQFF; cdr3_nt: TGTGCCAGCAGCTTGGGACAGGGGGGCTATGAGCAGTTCTTC
j_call: TRBJ2-5; clone_size: .; v_call: TRBV7-9; d_call: .; cdr3_aa: CASSLAGGETQYF; cdr3_nt: TGTGCCAGCAGCTTAGCCGGAGGGGAGACCCAGTACTTC
j_call: TRBJ2-7; clone_size: .; v_call: TRBV9; d_call: TRBD1; cdr3_aa: CASARDSSYEQYF; cdr3_nt: TGTGCCAGCGCCCGGGACAGTTCCTACGAGCAGTACTTC
j_call: TRBJ1-1; clone_size: .; v_call: TRBV11-2; d_call: .; cdr3_aa: CASSLVRSGVGNTEAFF; cdr3_nt: TGTGCCAGCAGCTTAGTACGATCGGGGGTCGGTAACACTGAAGCTTTCTTT
j_call: TRBJ2-1; clone_size: .; v_call: TRBV5-5; d_call: TRBD2; cdr3_aa: CASSPRGGWASYNEQFF; cdr3_nt: TGTGCCAGCAGCCCCCGCGGGGGTTGGGCCTCCTACAATGAGCAGTTCTTC
j_call: TRBJ2-5; clone_size: few; v_call: TRBV5-8; d_call: .; cdr3_aa: CASSLNHRETQYF; cdr3_nt: TGTGCCAGCAGCCTAAACCACAGGGAGACCCAGTACTTC
j_call: TRBJ2-1; clone_size: .; v_call: TRBV11-3; d_call: TRBD2; cdr3_aa: CASSPGTSGTSEQFF; cdr3_nt: TGTGCCAGCAGCCCCGGGACTAGCGGGACCAGTGAGCAGTTCTTC
j_call: TRBJ2-5; clone_size: .; v_call: TRBV28; d_call: .; cdr3_aa: CASSYRESGGETQYF; cdr3_nt: TGTGCCAGCAGTTACAGGGAATCGGGGGGAGAGACCCAGTACTTC
j_call: TRBJ1-1; clone_size: .; v_call: TRBV10-1; d_call: .; cdr3_aa: CASSESRDRTIGAFF; cdr3_nt: TGCGCCAGCAGTGAGTCGCGAGACAGGACGATCGGAGCTTTCTTT